This record concerns one T cell receptor (beta chain) sequence. Its antigen is not identified. This record belongs to a study of T-cell reconstitution after alpha-beta-depleted transplantation in children. Study-level findings and limits: Expanded clones from the graft, numbering several hundred, reportedly supplied alpha-beta T cells about two months after transplant. The high TCRbeta diversity at day 60 in some patients came from surviving recipient T cells and thymic progenitors.

Preparation of the TCRbeta library used unique molecular identifiers. Using its own MiXCR run on the PCR reads, TCRdb lists one record per CDR3 protein. The sample contains about a million distinct CDR3 sequences, about 29% of which appear only once. The germline V and J ends were trimmed by 4 bases and 3 bases, with 14 bases remaining between them. Germline lookup yields CDR1 SQVTM and CDR2 ANQGSEA. The CDR3 loop spans 14 amino acids. The source material was PBMCs, mostly from graft donor cells, sampled 360 days after TCRalphabeta/CD19-depleted stem cell transplant. This TCR derives from a boy under two years old who had a stem cell transplant for SCID, so the T cells may come from the graft donor. The chain recombines TRBV29-1 with TRBJ2-3; D may match TRBD1 or TRBD2 (5 bases each). Here the CDR3 DNA reads TGCAGCGTTGTAGGGACCATGGGGACAGATACGCAGTATTTT. Translation: CSVVGTMGTDTQYF.